In its sample, the clone carrying this TCR beta chain was seen a few times. The record originates from a study of blood T cell repertoires in COVID-19. On the study more broadly: Samples representing acute and convalescent COVID-19 were sourced from the United States, Italy and Spain. PBMCs, B-cell-depleted T cells, or T cells provided the cDNA or gDNA that made up the material.

With 7 bases removed from V and 3 bases from J, the gap between germline ends came to 13 bases. This CDR3 is 13 amino acids long. Original analysis: Amplified reference gene primers provided the basis for estimating nucleated cell counts. Data came from immunoSEQ multiplex PCR; TCRdb stores just in-frame clones and leaves some out. The V and J calls and clone size come from that table; D and trimming were worked out from the DNA. The profile shows approximately 160,000 clones, approximately 78% of them singletons. The receptor comes from a human donor in a cohort sampled during active COVID-19. The V gene is TRBV12-3 or TRBV12-4, the J gene TRBJ2-7; TRBD1 might be the D (6 bases). The sample consisted of peripheral blood. The CDR3 is CASTPRGRYEQYF. The CDR3 DNA is TGTGCCAGCACCCCCAGGGGTCGCTACGAGCAGTACTTC.